These T cell receptor beta chains were read from a single sample in a study of blood T cell repertoires in COVID-19. Clones were read by immunoSEQ multiplex PCR, and TCRdb kept only the in-frame ones, dropping some. The sample lists 250,000 to 300,000 clones, almost 90% occurring once. Sequenced material: peripheral blood. The receptor set was obtained from a woman in her 30s with COVID-19, enrolled during active disease. Both conserved end residues are trimmed from each CDR3. The order of the fields is V gene, J gene, clone size, CDR3 protein. Not every row has a clone size; where given, it reads once, few, many or a size class.

V gene: TRBV5-4; J gene: TRBJ2-1; clone size: .; CDR3 protein: ASSTLIRGNEQF
V gene: TRBV6-4; J gene: TRBJ1-5; clone size: few; CDR3 protein: ASREQGFSNQPQH
V gene: TRBV10-3; J gene: TRBJ1-2; clone size: .; CDR3 protein: AISFAQTTNYGYT
V gene: TRBV30; J gene: TRBJ2-7; clone size: .; CDR3 protein: AWGDGTSADYEQY
V gene: TRBV15; J gene: TRBJ1-4; clone size: .; CDR3 protein: ATSRVGMGAGRTEKLF
V gene: TRBV19; J gene: TRBJ2-7; clone size: .; CDR3 protein: ATSRGGTSAYEQY
V gene: TRBV3-1/TRBV3-2; J gene: TRBJ2-2; clone size: .; CDR3 protein: ASRHESGRHHPGELF
V gene: TRBV7-2; J gene: TRBJ2-1; clone size: .; CDR3 protein: ASSLDAGGYNEQF
V gene: TRBV6-1; J gene: TRBJ2-7; clone size: few; CDR3 protein: ASSVQPPGQGLFYEQY
V gene: TRBV5-4; J gene: TRBJ2-1; clone size: .; CDR3 protein: ASSFGSYNEQF